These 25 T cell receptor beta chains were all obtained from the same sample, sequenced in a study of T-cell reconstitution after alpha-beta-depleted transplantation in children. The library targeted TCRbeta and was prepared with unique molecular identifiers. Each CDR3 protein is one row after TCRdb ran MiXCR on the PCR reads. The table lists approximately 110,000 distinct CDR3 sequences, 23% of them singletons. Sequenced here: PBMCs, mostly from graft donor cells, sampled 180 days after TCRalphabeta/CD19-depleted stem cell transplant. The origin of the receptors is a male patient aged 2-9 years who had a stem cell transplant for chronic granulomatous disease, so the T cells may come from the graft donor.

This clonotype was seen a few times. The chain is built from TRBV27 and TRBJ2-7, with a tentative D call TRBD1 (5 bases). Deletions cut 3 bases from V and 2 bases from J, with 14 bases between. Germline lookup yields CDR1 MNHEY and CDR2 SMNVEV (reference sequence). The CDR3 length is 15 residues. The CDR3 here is CASSFQQGYAYEQYF. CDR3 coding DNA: TGTGCCAGCAGTTTCCAGCAGGGTTACGCCTACGAGCAGTACTTC.

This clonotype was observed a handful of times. The CDR3 reads CASESPLGYTF. For the CDR3, the DNA is TGTGCCAGCGAGAGCCCCCTTGGCTACACCTTC. The rearrangement joins TRBV12-3 or TRBV12-4 to TRBJ1-2; D remains ambiguous. Trimming shortened V by 8 bases and J by 7 bases, and 11 bases separated the two germline ends. CDR3 length: 11 residues.

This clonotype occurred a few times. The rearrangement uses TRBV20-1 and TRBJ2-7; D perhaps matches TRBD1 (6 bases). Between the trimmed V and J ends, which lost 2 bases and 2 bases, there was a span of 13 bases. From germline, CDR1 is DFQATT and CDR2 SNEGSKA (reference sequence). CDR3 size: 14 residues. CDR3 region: CSARPRTAPYEQYF. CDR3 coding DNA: TGCAGTGCTAGACCCCGGACAGCCCCCTACGAGCAGTACTTC.

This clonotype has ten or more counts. The CDR3 reads CSARDVGLTFNEQFF. CDR3 nucleotide sequence: TGCAGTGCTAGAGATGTAGGGTTAACCTTCAATGAGCAGTTCTTC. This chain links TRBV20-1 with TRBJ2-1; D ambiguous. V lost 0 bases and J lost 6, with 15 bases in between. Germline loops: CDR1 DFQATT, CDR2 SNEGSKA (reference sequence). The CDR3 consists of 15 residues.

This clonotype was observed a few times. This CDR3 is CASRLQGAKQYF. CDR3 nucleotide sequence: TGTGCCAGCAGATTACAGGGGGCAAAGCAGTACTTC. The gene calls are TRBV12-3 or TRBV12-4 and TRBJ2-7; TRBD1 matches at 9 bases. The CDR3 is 12 amino acids. Unmatched junction bases numbered 5, after V lost 6 bases and J lost 8 bases.

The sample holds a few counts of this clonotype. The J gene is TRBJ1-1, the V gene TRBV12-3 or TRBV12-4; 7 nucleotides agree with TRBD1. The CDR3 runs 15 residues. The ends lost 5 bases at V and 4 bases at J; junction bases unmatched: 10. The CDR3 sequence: CASSPRQGRGTEAFF. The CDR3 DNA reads TGTGCCAGCAGTCCCAGACAGGGTAGGGGCACTGAAGCTTTCTTT.

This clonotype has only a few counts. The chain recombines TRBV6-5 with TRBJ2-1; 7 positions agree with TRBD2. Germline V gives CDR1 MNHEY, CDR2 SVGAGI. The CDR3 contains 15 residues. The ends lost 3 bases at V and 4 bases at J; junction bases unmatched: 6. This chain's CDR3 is CASSYRGERYNEQFF. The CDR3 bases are TGTGCCAGCAGTTATCGGGGGGAAAGATACAATGAGCAGTTCTTC.

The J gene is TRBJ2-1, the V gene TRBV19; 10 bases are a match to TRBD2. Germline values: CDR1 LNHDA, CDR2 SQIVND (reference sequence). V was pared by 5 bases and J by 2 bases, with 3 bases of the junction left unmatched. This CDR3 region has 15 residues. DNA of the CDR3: TGTGCCAGTAGTGGGGGACTAGCGCCCTACAATGAGCAGTTCTTC. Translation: CASSGGLAPYNEQFF.

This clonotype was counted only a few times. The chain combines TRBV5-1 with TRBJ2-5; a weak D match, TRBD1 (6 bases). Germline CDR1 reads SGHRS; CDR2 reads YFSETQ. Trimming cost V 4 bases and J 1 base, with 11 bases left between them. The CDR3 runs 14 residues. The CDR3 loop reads CASSRGDTQETQYF. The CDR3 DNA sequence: TGCGCCAGCAGCAGAGGGGACACCCAAGAGACCCAGTACTTC.

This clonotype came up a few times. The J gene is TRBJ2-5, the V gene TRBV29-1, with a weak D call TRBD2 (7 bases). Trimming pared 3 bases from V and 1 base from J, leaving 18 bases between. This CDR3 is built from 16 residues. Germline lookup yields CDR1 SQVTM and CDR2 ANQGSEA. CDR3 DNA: TGCAGCGTTGAGGGGGCAGTAGCGGGTTCCCAAGAGACCCAGTACTTC. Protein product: CSVEGAVAGSQETQYF.

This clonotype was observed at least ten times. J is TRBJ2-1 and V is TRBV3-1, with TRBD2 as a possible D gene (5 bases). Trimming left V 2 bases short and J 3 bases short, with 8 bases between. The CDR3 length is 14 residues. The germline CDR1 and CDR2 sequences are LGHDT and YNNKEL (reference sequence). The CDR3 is CASSQIGGYNEQFF. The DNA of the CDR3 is TGTGCCAGCAGCCAAATAGGAGGCTACAATGAGCAGTTCTTC.

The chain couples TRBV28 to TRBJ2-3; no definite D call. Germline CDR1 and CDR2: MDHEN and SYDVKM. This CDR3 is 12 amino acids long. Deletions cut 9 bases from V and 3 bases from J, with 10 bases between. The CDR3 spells CARWITTDTQYF. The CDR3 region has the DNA TGTGCCAGGTGGATAACGACAGATACGCAGTATTTT. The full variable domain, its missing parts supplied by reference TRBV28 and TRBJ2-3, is DVKVTQSSRYLVKRTGEKVFLECVQDMDHENMFWYRQDPGLGLRLIYFSYDVKMKEKGDIPEGYSVSREKKERFSLILESASTNQTSMYLCARWITTDTQYFGPGTRLTVL.

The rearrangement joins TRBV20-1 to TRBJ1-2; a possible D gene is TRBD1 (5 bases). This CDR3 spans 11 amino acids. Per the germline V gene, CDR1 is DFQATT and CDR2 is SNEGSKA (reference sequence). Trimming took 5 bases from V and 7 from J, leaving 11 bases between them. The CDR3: CSAVRAAGYTF. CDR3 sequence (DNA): TGCAGTGCTGTCAGGGCGGCTGGCTACACCTTC.

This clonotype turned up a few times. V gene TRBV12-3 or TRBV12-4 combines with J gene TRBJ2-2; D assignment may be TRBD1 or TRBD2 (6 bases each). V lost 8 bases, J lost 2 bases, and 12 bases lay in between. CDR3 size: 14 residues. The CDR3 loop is CASLPGGNTGELFF. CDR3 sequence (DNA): TGTGCCAGCTTGCCCGGGGGCAACACCGGGGAGCTGTTTTTT.

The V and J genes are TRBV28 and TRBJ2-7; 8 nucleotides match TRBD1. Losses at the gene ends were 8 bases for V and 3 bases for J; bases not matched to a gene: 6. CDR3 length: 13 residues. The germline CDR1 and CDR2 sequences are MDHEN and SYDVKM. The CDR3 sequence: CASLDREIYEQYF. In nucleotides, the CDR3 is TGTGCCAGCCTGGACAGGGAGATCTACGAGCAGTACTTC.

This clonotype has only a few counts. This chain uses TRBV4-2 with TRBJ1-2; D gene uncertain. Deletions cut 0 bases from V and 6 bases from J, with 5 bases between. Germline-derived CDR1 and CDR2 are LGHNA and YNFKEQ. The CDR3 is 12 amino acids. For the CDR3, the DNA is TGTGCCAGCAGCCAAGATCCGGATGGCTACACCTTC. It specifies CASSQDPDGYTF.

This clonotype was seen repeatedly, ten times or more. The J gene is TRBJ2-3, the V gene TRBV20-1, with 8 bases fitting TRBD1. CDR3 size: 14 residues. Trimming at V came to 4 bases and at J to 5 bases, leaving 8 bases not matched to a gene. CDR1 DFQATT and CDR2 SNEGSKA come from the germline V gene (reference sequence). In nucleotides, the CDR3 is TGCAGTGCTATACAGGGGGAGTTGGGAGATACGCAGTATTTT. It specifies CSAIQGELGDTQYF.

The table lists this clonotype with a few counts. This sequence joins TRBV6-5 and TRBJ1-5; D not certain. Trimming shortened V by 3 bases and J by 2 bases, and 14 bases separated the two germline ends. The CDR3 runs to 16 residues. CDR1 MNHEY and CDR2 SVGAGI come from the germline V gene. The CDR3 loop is CASSYRRHRGNQPQHF. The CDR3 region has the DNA TGTGCCAGCAGTTATCGAAGACACCGGGGCAATCAGCCCCAGCATTTT.

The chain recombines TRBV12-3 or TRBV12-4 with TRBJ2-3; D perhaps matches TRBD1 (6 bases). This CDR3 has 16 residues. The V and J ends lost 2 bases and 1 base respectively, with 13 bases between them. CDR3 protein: CASSLSARGGTDTQYF. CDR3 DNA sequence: TGTGCCAGCAGTTTATCCGCCAGGGGAGGCACAGATACGCAGTATTTT.

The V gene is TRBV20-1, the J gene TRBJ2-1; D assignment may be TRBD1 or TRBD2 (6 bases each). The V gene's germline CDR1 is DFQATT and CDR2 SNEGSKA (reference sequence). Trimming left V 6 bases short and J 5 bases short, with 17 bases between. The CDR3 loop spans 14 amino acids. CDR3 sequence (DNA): TGCAGTGCGCCAAAGGGGGGAAGGGACAATGAGCAGTTCTTC. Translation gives CSAPKGGRDNEQFF.

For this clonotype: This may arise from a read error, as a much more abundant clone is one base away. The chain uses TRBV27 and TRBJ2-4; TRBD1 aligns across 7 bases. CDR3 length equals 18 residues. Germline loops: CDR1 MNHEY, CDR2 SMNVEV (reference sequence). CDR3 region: CASSLSLSGQVAKNMQYF. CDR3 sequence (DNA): TGTGCCAGCAGTTTATCCCTTTCCGGACAGGTAGCCAAAAACATGCAGTACTTC.

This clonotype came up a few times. In DNA form, the CDR3 reads TGCAGCGTTGTCCTCCCTCGGGGGCCCTCTGGGGCCAACGTCCTGACTTTC. Protein: CSVVLPRGPSGANVLTF. V is TRBV29-1 and J is TRBJ2-6; tentatively, D is TRBD1 or TRBD2 (6 bases each). V was pared by 4 bases and J by 0 bases, with 16 bases between. The CDR3 length is 17 residues. Per the germline V gene, CDR1 is SQVTM and CDR2 is ANQGSEA.

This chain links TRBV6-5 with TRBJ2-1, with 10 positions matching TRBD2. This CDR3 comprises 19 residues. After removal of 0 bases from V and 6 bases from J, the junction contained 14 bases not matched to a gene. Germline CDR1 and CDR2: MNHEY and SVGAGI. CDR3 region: CASSYSIASGRTSLNEQFF. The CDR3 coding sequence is TGTGCCAGCAGTTACTCGATTGCTAGCGGGAGAACCAGCCTCAATGAGCAGTTCTTC.

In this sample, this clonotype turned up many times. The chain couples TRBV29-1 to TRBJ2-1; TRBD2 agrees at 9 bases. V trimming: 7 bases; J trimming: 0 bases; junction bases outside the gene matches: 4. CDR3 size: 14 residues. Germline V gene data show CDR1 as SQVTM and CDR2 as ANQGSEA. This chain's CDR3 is CSASGRSSYNEQFF. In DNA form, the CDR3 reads TGCAGCGCGAGCGGGAGGAGCTCCTACAATGAGCAGTTCTTC.

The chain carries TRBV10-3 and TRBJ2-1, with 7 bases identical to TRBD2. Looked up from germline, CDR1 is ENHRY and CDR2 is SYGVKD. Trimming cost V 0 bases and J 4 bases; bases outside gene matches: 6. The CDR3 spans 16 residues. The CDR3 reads CAISESGGSGYNEQFF. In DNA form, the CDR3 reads TGTGCCATCAGTGAGTCGGGCGGGAGCGGGTACAATGAGCAGTTCTTC.